This TCR beta chain stems from a study of ipilimumab plus nivolumab after autologous stem cell transplantation. TCRdb's table, derived via immunoSEQ multiplex PCR, lists solely in-frame clones and lacks some. The sample includes approximately 18,000 clones, around 81% of them seen just once. This clone was observed once. V lost 8 bases, J lost 6 bases, and 12 bases lay in between. Germline values: CDR1 SGHTA, CDR2 FQGNSA. The CDR3 is made up of 12 amino acids. This material consisted of PBMCs, taken in a trial of ipilimumab plus nivolumab as post-transplant consolidation. This clonotype originated in a male donor with diffuse large B-cell lymphoma. The rearrangement joins TRBV7-2 to TRBJ2-3; D unresolved. Here the CDR3 reads CASASKSDTQYF. The CDR3 DNA sequence: TGTGCCAGCGCCAGCAAATCTGATACGCAGTATTTT.